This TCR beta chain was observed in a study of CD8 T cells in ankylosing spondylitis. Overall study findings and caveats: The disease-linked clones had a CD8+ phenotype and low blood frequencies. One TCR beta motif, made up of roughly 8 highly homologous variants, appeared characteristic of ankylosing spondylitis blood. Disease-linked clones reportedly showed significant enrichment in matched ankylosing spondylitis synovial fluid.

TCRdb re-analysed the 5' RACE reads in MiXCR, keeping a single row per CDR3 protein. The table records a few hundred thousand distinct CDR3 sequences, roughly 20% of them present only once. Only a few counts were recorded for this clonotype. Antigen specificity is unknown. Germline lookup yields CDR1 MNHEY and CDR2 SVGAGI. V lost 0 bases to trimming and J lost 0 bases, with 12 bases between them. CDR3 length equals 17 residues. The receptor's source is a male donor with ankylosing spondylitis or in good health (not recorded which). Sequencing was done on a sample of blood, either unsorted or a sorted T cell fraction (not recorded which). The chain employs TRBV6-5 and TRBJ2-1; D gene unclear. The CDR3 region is CASSYSAPESSYNEQFF. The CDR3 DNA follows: TGTGCCAGCAGTTACTCGGCGCCAGAGAGCTCCTACAATGAGCAGTTCTTC.